This T cell receptor (beta chain) was identified during a study of control samples from healthy donors and cancer patients. Germline V lookup: CDR1 SGHKS, CDR2 YYEKEE (reference sequence). V lost 0 bases and J 3 bases, leaving 10 bases between the germline ends. This CDR3 is 14 amino acids long. Sequencing used immunoSEQ multiplex PCR; TCRdb keeps in-frame clones, though not all of them. The sample consists of around 95,000 clones, roughly 80% of them appearing once. The TCR originated in a man under 40 in good health. V usage is TRBV5-5 and J usage is TRBJ2-7; no clear D. The sequenced sample was blood. The CDR3 sequence: CASSLAGADYEQYF. The CDR3 region has the DNA TGTGCCAGCAGCTTGGCCGGAGCAGACTACGAGCAGTACTTC.